The next 14 T cell receptor beta chains were all read from a single sample in a study of cytomegalovirus exposure and HLA in healthy donors. Amplification used 60 Vbeta primers and 13 Jbeta primers. Profiling relied on immunoSEQ multiplex PCR, and the TCRdb table lists in-frame clones only, not all of them. This sample's clone table lists 90,000 to 120,000 clones. Material: PBMCs. These receptors came from a man aged 50 to 60 in good health and CMV-seronegative.

The chain carries TRBV5-1 and TRBJ1-1, with TRBD1 matching 8 bases. The germline V gene has CDR1 SGHRS and CDR2 YFSETQ. Germline trimming cut 0 bases from V and 0 bases from J; bases unmatched to any gene: 7. This CDR3 spans 17 amino acids. CDR3 amino acids: CASSLAGQGYMNTEAFF. In nucleotides, the CDR3 is TGCGCCAGCAGCTTGGCCGGACAGGGCTACATGAACACTGAAGCTTTCTTT.

The chain carries TRBV25-1 and TRBJ2-5; D possibly corresponds to TRBD2 (5 bases). CDR1 is MGHDK, CDR2 SYGVNS, per germline. The CDR3 is made up of 15 amino acids. Trimming took 3 bases from V and 5 from J, leaving 16 bases between them. CDR3 in DNA: TGTGCCAGCAGTGATAGAGGGAACAGTTTGGAGACCCAGTACTTC. Amino acids: CASSDRGNSLETQYF.

The chain has TRBV6-1 and TRBJ1-1; the match to TRBD1 covers 9 bases. With V trimmed by 9 bases and J by 3 bases, 8 bases remained unmatched. From germline, CDR1 is MNHNS and CDR2 SASEGT. The CDR3 has 14 residues. The CDR3 DNA reads TGTGCCAGTTTTACGGGACAGGGTTACACTGAAGCTTTCTTT. As protein: CASFTGQGYTEAFF.

V is TRBV7-8 and J is TRBJ2-7, with D tentatively TRBD1 (5 bases). The CDR3 consists of 12 residues. Germline CDR1 SGHVS, CDR2 FQNEAQ. Trimming took 5 bases from V and 9 from J, leaving 14 bases between them. CDR3 nucleotide sequence: TGTGCCAGCAGCGCAGCCCCAGGGTGGCAGTACTTC. It encodes CASSAAPGWQYF.

The J gene is TRBJ1-5, the V gene TRBV15; no firm D call. Germline CDR1 and CDR2: LNHNV and YYDKDF (reference sequence). This CDR3 contains 18 residues. The V gene lost 0 bases and the J gene lost 5 bases, with 20 bases spanning the gap. The CDR3 DNA reads TGTGCCACCAGCAGAGATCCCTCCCGTCACTATCGTTATCAGCCCCAGCATTTT. It encodes CATSRDPSRHYRYQPQHF.

The genes are TRBV10-3 and TRBJ1-2, with D maybe TRBD1 (5 bases). This CDR3 comprises 15 residues. Trimming cost V 3 bases and J 6 bases, with 17 bases left between them. Germline CDR1 ENHRY, CDR2 SYGVKD. The DNA for the CDR3 is TGTGCCATCAGTGACGAGCGGGGGATAAGTGATGGCTACACCTTC. Protein product: CAISDERGISDGYTF.

The chain combines TRBV9 with TRBJ2-1; TRBD1 might be the D (5 bases). With 3 bases removed from V and 9 bases from J, the gap between germline ends came to 19 bases. Germline CDR1 reads SGDLS; CDR2 reads YYNGEE. The CDR3 spans 15 residues. The CDR3, as DNA: TGTGCCAGCAGCGCTGGACACCTCGCGATCGGTGAGCAGTTCTTC. As protein: CASSAGHLAIGEQFF.

The genes are TRBV5-1 and TRBJ1-1, with D perhaps TRBD1 (5 bases). Germline V gene sequence: CDR1 SGHRS, CDR2 YFSETQ. V lost 0 bases and J 1 base, leaving 7 bases between the germline ends. There are 14 residues in the CDR3. This CDR3 is CASSLDTGNTEAFF. Written as DNA, the CDR3 is TGCGCCAGCAGCTTGGACACAGGGAACACTGAAGCTTTCTTT.

The chain has TRBV5-1 and TRBJ1-3; D uncertain. This CDR3 spans 15 amino acids. V dropped 0 bases and J dropped 0 bases, with 7 bases sitting between them. In germline, CDR1 is SGHRS, CDR2 YFSETQ. The DNA for the CDR3 is TGCGCCAGCAGCTTGGCCGGAGGCTCTGGAAACACCATATATTTT. Residues: CASSLAGGSGNTIYF.

This chain connects TRBV30 to TRBJ1-1, with TRBD1 matching over 9 bases. V was clipped by 0 bases and J by 4 bases; unmatched bases: 0. The CDR3 runs 13 residues. Germline V lookup: CDR1 GTSNPN, CDR2 SVGIG (reference sequence). CDR3 sequence reads: CAWSVQGATEAFF. In DNA form, the CDR3 reads TGTGCCTGGAGTGTACAGGGGGCCACTGAAGCTTTCTTT.

The chain uses TRBV4-2 and TRBJ2-7; D might be TRBD1 (5 bases). Trimming shortened V by 0 bases and J by 4 bases, and 13 bases separated the two germline ends. Germline-derived CDR1 and CDR2 are LGHNA and YNFKEQ. CDR3 size: 15 residues. The CDR3 sequence is CASSQDLKGYYEQYF. The CDR3 DNA reads as TGTGCCAGCAGCCAAGACCTTAAGGGGTATTACGAGCAGTACTTC.

The genes are TRBV29-1 and TRBJ1-4, with TRBD1 identical over 8 bases. Germline V gene lookup returns CDR1 SQVTM and CDR2 ANQGSEA. Trimming cost V 0 bases and J 8 bases; bases outside gene matches: 8. This CDR3 region has 15 residues. DNA for the CDR3: TGCAGCGTTGAAGATCATCGGACAGGGATGGAAAAACTGTTTTTT. Translating gives CSVEDHRTGMEKLFF.

V usage is TRBV9 and J usage is TRBJ1-3; D is perhaps TRBD1 (5 bases). Germline CDR1 is SGDLS and CDR2 is YYNGEE. V was clipped by 3 bases and J by 2 bases, with 15 bases between them. The CDR3 covers 16 residues. CDR3 in amino acids: CASSENRDYTGNTIYF. Here the CDR3 DNA reads TGTGCCAGCAGCGAAAATCGGGACTATACTGGAAACACCATATATTTT.

The rearrangement joins TRBV5-1 to TRBJ2-3; 9 nucleotides align to TRBD2. CDR3 length: 16 residues. Unmatched junction bases numbered 5, after V lost 0 bases and J lost 3 bases. Germline assignment: CDR1 SGHRS and CDR2 YFSETQ. CDR3 protein: CASSLGVAGETDTQYF. CDR3 coding DNA: TGCGCCAGCAGCTTGGGAGTAGCGGGAGAGACAGATACGCAGTATTTT.